One sample yielded the 24 T cell receptor beta chains listed below, sequenced in a study of blood T cells in healthy people across ages. Next came a second PCR, run for about 6 to 11 cycles, which used a sample-barcoded 5' primer along with a J-beta primer mix. TCRdb independently ran MiXCR on the 5' RACE reads; one entry per CDR3 protein. The sample comprises hundreds of thousands of distinct CDR3 sequences, roughly 50% of which are singletons, and 22% rests with the top ten. Material: blood. These receptors came from a man aged 25-40 years in good health.

The chain employs TRBV27 and TRBJ1-6; 8 nucleotides match TRBD1. With V trimmed by 2 bases and J by 9 bases, 12 bases remained unmatched. This CDR3 is 17 amino acids long. Looked up from germline, CDR1 is MNHEY and CDR2 is SMNVEV (reference sequence). CDR3 protein: CASSLRPLDRGTSPLHF. In DNA, the CDR3 is TGTGCCAGCAGTTTACGCCCCCTCGACAGGGGAACTTCACCCCTCCACTTT.

The chain employs TRBV5-1 and TRBJ1-5; TRBD1 agrees at 8 bases. V lost 4 bases to trimming and J lost 3 bases; unmatched junction nucleotides: 3. This CDR3 contains 14 residues. The germline V gene has CDR1 SGHRS and CDR2 YFSETQ. CDR3 amino acids: CASSPTGDNQPQHF. CDR3 coding DNA: TGCGCCAGCAGCCCGACAGGGGACAATCAGCCCCAGCATTTT.

A remark on this clonotype: A much more abundant neighbour one base away suggests this may be a read error. The genes are TRBV7-2 and TRBJ2-1; TRBD2 is a possible D gene (5 bases). Trimming removed 5 bases at V and 6 bases at J, with 14 bases between. The length of the CDR3 is 14 residues. Germline CDR1 reads SGHTA; CDR2 reads FQGNSA. The CDR3 sequence: CASSVQRPPNEQFF. CDR3 sequence (DNA): TGTGCCAGCAGCGTCCAGCGGCCACCCAATGAGCAGTTCTTC.

The chain uses TRBV25-1 and TRBJ2-1; D call uncertain. The germline gives CDR1 MGHDK, CDR2 SYGVNS. V was shortened by 1 base and J by 0 bases, with 10 bases between the two germline ends. The CDR3 spans 16 residues. Here the CDR3 reads CASSEFTDRSYNEQFF. The DNA for the CDR3 is TGTGCCAGCAGTGAATTTACCGACCGCTCCTACAATGAGCAGTTCTTC.

The V gene is TRBV28, the J gene TRBJ2-6, with 7 bases aligning to TRBD2. The CDR3 sequence is 16 residues long. Germline V lookup: CDR1 MDHEN, CDR2 SYDVKM. The V and J ends lost 7 bases and 2 bases, in that order; junction bases with no gene match: 8. CDR3 amino acids: CASNLGTNPGANVLTF. The DNA for the CDR3 is TGTGCCAGCAACTTGGGGACTAACCCTGGGGCCAACGTCCTGACTTTC.

The V call is TRBV20-1, the J call TRBJ2-1; 9 nucleotides align to TRBD2. Per the germline V gene, CDR1 is DFQATT and CDR2 is SNEGSKA (reference sequence). J lost 7 bases, V lost 2 bases, and 9 bases had no gene match. The CDR3 covers 15 residues. For the CDR3, the DNA is TGCAGTGCTAGATCGTTAGCGGGAGTAAGGAATGAGCAGTTCTTC. Amino acids: CSARSLAGVRNEQFF.

This clonotype was recorded a few times. The chain combines TRBV6-6 with TRBJ1-4; possible D gene TRBD1, 6 bases. CDR1 MNHNY and CDR2 SVGAGI come from the germline V gene (reference sequence). The CDR3 has 13 amino acids. V lost 7 bases, J lost 4 bases, and 10 bases lay in between. The CDR3 DNA reads as TGTGCCAGCAACGGGGGCCTTAATGAAAAACTGTTTTTT. Amino acids: CASNGGLNEKLFF.

The chain links TRBV29-1 to TRBJ2-1; D is possibly TRBD1 (6 bases). CDR3 length: 14 amino acids. Germline CDR1 is SQVTM and CDR2 is ANQGSEA. V gave up 3 bases and J gave up 8 bases, with 17 bases separating them. The CDR3 DNA sequence: TGCAGCGTTGAGGGGACACGGGTCTGGGATGAGCAGTTCTTC. This sequence encodes CSVEGTRVWDEQFF.

CDR3 residues: CASSLPQTSGRSDTQYF. CDR3 bases: TGTGCCAGCAGTTTACCTCAGACTAGCGGGAGGTCAGATACGCAGTATTTT. The genes are TRBV28 and TRBJ2-3; 13 positions agree with TRBD2. In germline, CDR1 is MDHEN, CDR2 SYDVKM. The CDR3 loop spans 17 amino acids. J lost 4 bases, V lost 2 bases, and 6 bases had no gene match.

This clonotype appeared a few times. The chain uses TRBV5-1 and TRBJ1-2, with D unresolved. The CDR3 length is 14 residues. CDR1 is SGHRS, CDR2 YFSETQ, per germline. With 2 bases removed from V and 4 bases from J, the gap between germline ends came to 12 bases. The CDR3, as DNA: TGCGCCAGCAGCTTTTTGTCCGTGAGCTATGGCTACACCTTC. This translates into CASSFLSVSYGYTF.

The J gene is TRBJ2-1, the V gene TRBV6-2 or TRBV6-3; D may be TRBD2 (5 bases). Trimming removed 8 bases at V and 10 bases at J, with 12 bases between. The germline gives CDR1 MNHEY, CDR2 SVGEGT. The CDR3 is 11 residues long. This CDR3 reads CASGFGEEQFF. CDR3 nucleotides: TGTGCCAGCGGATTCGGGGAGGAGCAGTTCTTC.

This clonotype was seen more than once but under ten times. V gene TRBV5-1 combines with J gene TRBJ2-1; D is perhaps TRBD1 (6 bases). CDR1 and CDR2 from the germline V gene are SGHRS and YFSETQ. The CDR3 runs 16 residues. V lost 0 bases to trimming and J lost 1 base, with 11 bases between them. The CDR3 DNA sequence: TGCGCCAGCAGCTTGGAGGTGAGGGGGTCCTACAATGAGCAGTTCTTC. Its protein is CASSLEVRGSYNEQFF. Supplemented by reference TRBV5-1 and TRBJ2-1, the full variable domain reads KAGVTQTPRYLIKTRGQQVTLSCSPISGHRSVSWYQQTPGQGLQFLFEYFSETQRNKGNFPGRFSGRQFSNSRSEMNVSTLELGDSALYLCASSLEVRGSYNEQFFGPGTRLTVL.

The chain joins TRBV28 to TRBJ2-7; 8 positions agree with TRBD2. The CDR3 runs to 16 residues. Germline CDR1 reads MDHEN; CDR2 reads SYDVKM. The V segment lost 6 bases and the J segment 2 bases; nucleotides outside the gene matches: 12. The CDR3 sequence is CASRPTGTSWAYEQYF. CDR3 nucleotide sequence: TGTGCCAGCAGGCCGACCGGGACTAGTTGGGCCTACGAGCAGTACTTC.

The DNA of the CDR3 is TGCAGCGGCCCGAGGACTAGCGGGGGGGCTTTCGAGGAGACCCAGTACTTC. It specifies CSGPRTSGGAFEETQYF. V gene TRBV29-1 combines with J gene TRBJ2-5, with 15 bases identical to TRBD2. Germline-derived CDR1 and CDR2 are SQVTM and ANQGSEA. The CDR3 has 17 amino acids. Losses at the gene ends were 7 bases for V and 5 bases for J; bases not matched to a gene: 14.

The CDR3 bases are TGCGCCAGCAGCTTGGCTCTAGCGGTGAATACGCAGTATTTT. It encodes CASSLALAVNTQYF. The chain has TRBV5-1 and TRBJ2-3; 7 bases are shared with TRBD2. Germline V gene sequence: CDR1 SGHRS, CDR2 YFSETQ. Germline trimming cut 0 bases from V and 7 bases from J; bases unmatched to any gene: 5. The CDR3 is 14 residues long.

The chain employs TRBV3-1 and TRBJ2-5, with D hard to call. The CDR3 has 17 amino acids. From germline, CDR1 is LGHDT and CDR2 YNNKEL (reference sequence). V was cut by 4 bases and J by 2 bases, with 20 bases left in between. In nucleotides, the CDR3 is TGTGCCAGCAGCCCTAACCGGGCCACGACGATTCAAGAGACCCAGTACTTC. It yields the protein CASSPNRATTIQETQYF.

The chain combines TRBV3-1 with TRBJ2-7; D not certain. The CDR3 consists of 13 residues. The germline V gene encodes CDR1 LGHDT and CDR2 YNNKEL (reference sequence). The ends were cut back, 3 bases at V and 9 bases at J, with 15 bases in the middle. The CDR3 loop reads CASSQLPGDVQYF. CDR3 nucleotide sequence: TGTGCCAGCAGCCAGCTCCCAGGTGACGTGCAGTACTTC.

The chain is built from TRBV29-1 and TRBJ2-5, with TRBD2 identical over 11 bases. The J call may be in error: the DNA end matches TRBJ2-7 better. The germline gives CDR1 SQVTM, CDR2 ANQGSEA. CDR3 size: 12 residues. CDR3 DNA sequence: TGCAGCGTTGTACTAGCGGGAGACGAGCAGTACTTC. This sequence encodes CSVVLAGDEQYF.

The rearrangement links TRBV3-1 to TRBJ1-6; the match to TRBD1 covers 9 bases. The CDR3 runs 16 residues. The V segment lost 3 bases and the J segment 8 bases; nucleotides outside the gene matches: 8. CDR1 LGHDT and CDR2 YNNKEL come from the germline V gene (reference sequence). The CDR3 loop is CASSQHRGLRDSPLHF. DNA for the CDR3: TGTGCCAGCAGCCAGCACAGGGGGCTTCGGGATTCACCCCTCCACTTT.

J is TRBJ2-2 and V is TRBV20-1, with D tentatively TRBD2 (5 bases). V gave up 3 bases and J gave up 1 base, with 12 bases separating them. This CDR3 spans 15 amino acids. The V gene's germline CDR1 is DFQATT and CDR2 SNEGSKA (reference sequence). CDR3 loop: CSASVPSRNTGELFF. The CDR3, as DNA: TGCAGTGCTAGTGTCCCTAGCAGGAACACCGGGGAGCTGTTTTTT.

This clonotype was observed a handful of times. This chain joins TRBV7-9 and TRBJ1-4; weak D call: TRBD1 (6 bases). Germline V gene lookup returns CDR1 SEHNR and CDR2 FQNEAQ (reference sequence). V was clipped by 5 bases and J by 4 bases, with 11 bases between them. There are 14 residues in the CDR3. CDR3 in DNA: TGTGCCAGCAGCCTAGTGGGACATAATGAAAAACTGTTTTTT. Protein sequence: CASSLVGHNEKLFF.

The V gene is TRBV25-1, the J gene TRBJ2-7, with a weak D call TRBD1 (6 bases). The end of the DNA fits TRBJ2-4 better, so the J call may be wrong. This CDR3 contains 14 residues. Per germline, CDR1 MGHDK and CDR2 SYGVNS. In DNA, the CDR3 is TGTGCCAGCAGTGCAGGGGCGTCCAAAAACATTCAGTACTTC. Translated, it gives CASSAGASKNIQYF.

In this sample, this clonotype turned up once. V and J are TRBV6-5 and TRBJ1-5; D is unclear. From germline, CDR1 is MNHEY and CDR2 SVGAGI. V was cut by 5 bases and J by 5 bases, with 13 bases left in between. This CDR3 has 14 residues. The CDR3: CASSVQGRDQPQHF. The DNA of the CDR3 is TGTGCCAGCAGTGTTCAAGGGAGAGATCAGCCCCAGCATTTT.

This clonotype came up a few times. The V gene is TRBV3-1, the J gene TRBJ1-2, with D perhaps TRBD1 (5 bases). Deletions cut 4 bases from V and 6 bases from J, with 12 bases between. Germline CDR1 and CDR2: LGHDT and YNNKEL (reference sequence). There are 13 residues in the CDR3. The chain's CDR3 is CASSPRQLHGYTF. As DNA, the CDR3 is TGTGCCAGCAGCCCTCGACAGTTACATGGCTACACCTTC.